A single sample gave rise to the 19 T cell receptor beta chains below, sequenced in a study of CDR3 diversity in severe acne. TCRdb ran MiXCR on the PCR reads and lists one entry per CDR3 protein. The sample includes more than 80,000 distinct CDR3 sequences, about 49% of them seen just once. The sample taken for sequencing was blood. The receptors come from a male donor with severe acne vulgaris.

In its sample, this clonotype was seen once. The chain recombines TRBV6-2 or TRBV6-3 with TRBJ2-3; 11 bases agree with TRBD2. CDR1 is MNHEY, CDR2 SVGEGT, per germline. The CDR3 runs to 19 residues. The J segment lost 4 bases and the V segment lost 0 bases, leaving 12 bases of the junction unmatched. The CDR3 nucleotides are TGTGCCAGCAGTTACTCGGATCCGGGACTAGCGGAAAGGGCAGATACGCAGTATTTT. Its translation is CASSYSDPGLAERADTQYF.

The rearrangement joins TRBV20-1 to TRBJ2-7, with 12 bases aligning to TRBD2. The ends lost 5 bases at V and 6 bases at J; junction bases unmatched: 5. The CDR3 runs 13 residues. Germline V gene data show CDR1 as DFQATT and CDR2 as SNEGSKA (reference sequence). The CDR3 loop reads CSARLAGAGEQYF. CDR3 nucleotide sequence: TGCAGTGCTCGACTAGCGGGAGCAGGCGAGCAGTACTTC.

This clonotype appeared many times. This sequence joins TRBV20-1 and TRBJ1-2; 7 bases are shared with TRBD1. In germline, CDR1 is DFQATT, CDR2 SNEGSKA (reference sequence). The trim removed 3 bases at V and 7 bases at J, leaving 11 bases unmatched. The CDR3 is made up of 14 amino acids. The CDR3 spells CSASQGGVSGGYTF. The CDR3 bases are TGCAGTGCTAGTCAGGGGGGGGTGAGTGGTGGCTACACCTTC.

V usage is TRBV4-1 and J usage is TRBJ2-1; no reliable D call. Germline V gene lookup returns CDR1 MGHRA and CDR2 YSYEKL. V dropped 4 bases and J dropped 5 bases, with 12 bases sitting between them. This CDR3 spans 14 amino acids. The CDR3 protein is CASSLRIVDNEQFF. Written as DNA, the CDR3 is TGCGCCAGCAGCCTGCGGATCGTAGACAATGAGCAGTTCTTC.

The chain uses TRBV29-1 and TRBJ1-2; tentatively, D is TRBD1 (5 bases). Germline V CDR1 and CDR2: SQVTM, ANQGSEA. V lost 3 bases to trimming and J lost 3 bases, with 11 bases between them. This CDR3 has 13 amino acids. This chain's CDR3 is CSVDNLGDYGYTF. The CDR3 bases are TGCAGCGTTGATAATTTGGGGGACTATGGCTACACCTTC.

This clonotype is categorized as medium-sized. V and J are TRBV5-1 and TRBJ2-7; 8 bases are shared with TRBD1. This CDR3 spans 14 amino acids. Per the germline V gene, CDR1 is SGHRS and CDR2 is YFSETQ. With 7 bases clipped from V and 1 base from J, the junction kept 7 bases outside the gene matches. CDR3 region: CASHTGQGSYEQYF. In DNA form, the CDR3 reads TGCGCCAGCCACACCGGACAGGGTTCCTACGAGCAGTACTTC.

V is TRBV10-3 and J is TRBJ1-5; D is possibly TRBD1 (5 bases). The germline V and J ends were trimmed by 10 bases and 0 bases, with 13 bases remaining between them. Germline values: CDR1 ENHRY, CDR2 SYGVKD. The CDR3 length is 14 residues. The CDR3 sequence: CATWTPDSNQPQHF. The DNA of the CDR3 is TGTGCCACCTGGACACCGGATAGCAATCAGCCCCAGCATTTT.

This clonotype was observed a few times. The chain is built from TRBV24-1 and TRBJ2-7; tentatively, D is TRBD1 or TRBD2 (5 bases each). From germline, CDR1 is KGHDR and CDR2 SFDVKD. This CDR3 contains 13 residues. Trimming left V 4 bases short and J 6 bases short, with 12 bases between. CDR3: CATSEGSQGEQYF. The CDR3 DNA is TGTGCCACCAGTGAGGGGAGTCAGGGCGAGCAGTACTTC.

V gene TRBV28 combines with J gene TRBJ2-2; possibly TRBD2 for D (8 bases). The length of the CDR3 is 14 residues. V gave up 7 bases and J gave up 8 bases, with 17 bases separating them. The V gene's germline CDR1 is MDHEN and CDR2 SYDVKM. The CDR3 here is CASTLGGGQGELFF. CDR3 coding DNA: TGTGCCAGCACCCTCGGGGGGGGACAGGGGGAGCTGTTTTTT.

CDR3 loop: CASWSTSGGPSSYNEQFF. CDR3 bases: TGTGCCAGCTGGTCGACTAGCGGGGGGCCCAGCTCCTACAATGAGCAGTTCTTC. The V and J genes are TRBV11-1 and TRBJ2-1; 13 positions match TRBD2. Germline lookup yields CDR1 SGHAT and CDR2 FQDESV (reference sequence). There are 18 residues in the CDR3. Trimming took 8 bases from V and 0 from J; bases not matched to a gene: 10.

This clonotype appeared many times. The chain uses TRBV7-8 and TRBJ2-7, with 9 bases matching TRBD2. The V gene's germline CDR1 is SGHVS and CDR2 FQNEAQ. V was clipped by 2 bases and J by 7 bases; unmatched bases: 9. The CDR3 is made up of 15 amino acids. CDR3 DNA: TGTGCCAGCAGCTTAATCTCTAGCGGGACTTGGGAGCAGTACTTC. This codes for CASSLISSGTWEQYF.

The CDR3 loop is CASSFGGAREELFF. As DNA, the CDR3 is TGTGCCAGCAGTTTCGGTGGGGCACGGGAAGAACTGTTTTTT. The chain joins TRBV12-3 or TRBV12-4 to TRBJ1-4; maybe TRBD1 (5 bases). Deletions cut 3 bases from V and 12 bases from J, with 17 bases between. The CDR3 is made up of 14 amino acids.

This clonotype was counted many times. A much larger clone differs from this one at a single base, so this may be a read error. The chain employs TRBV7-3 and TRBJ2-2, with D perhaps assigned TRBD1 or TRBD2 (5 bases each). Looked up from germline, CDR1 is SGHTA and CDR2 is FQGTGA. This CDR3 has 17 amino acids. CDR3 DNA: TGTGCCAGCAGCTTAAGACTACCAGGGCCGGGCGCCGGGGAGCCGTTTTTT. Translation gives CASSLRLPGPGAGEPFF.

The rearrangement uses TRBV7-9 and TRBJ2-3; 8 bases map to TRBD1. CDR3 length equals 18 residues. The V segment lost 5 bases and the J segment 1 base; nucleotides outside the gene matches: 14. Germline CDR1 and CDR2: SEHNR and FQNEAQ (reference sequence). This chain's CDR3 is CASSRPDRGGTGTDTQYF. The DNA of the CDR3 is TGTGCCAGCAGCCGACCAGACAGGGGCGGGACCGGCACAGATACGCAGTATTTT.

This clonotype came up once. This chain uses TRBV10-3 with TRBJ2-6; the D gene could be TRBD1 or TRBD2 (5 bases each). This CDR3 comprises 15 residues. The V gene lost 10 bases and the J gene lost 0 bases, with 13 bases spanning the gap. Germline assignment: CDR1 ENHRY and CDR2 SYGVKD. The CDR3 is CATSRGSSGANVLTF. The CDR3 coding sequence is TGTGCCACAAGCCGGGGCAGCTCTGGGGCCAACGTCCTGACTTTC.

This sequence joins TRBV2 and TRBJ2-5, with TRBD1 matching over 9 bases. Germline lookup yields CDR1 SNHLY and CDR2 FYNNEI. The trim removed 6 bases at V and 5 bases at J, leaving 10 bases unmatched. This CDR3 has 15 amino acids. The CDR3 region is CASSDDRDRAETQYF. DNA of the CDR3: TGTGCCAGCAGCGACGATCGGGACAGGGCGGAGACCCAGTACTTC.

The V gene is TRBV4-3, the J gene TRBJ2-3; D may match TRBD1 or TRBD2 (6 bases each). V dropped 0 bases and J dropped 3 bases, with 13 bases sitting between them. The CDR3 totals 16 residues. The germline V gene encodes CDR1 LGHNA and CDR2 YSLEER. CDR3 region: CASSQDGPGATDTQYF. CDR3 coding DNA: TGCGCCAGCAGCCAAGATGGGCCGGGGGCTACAGATACGCAGTATTTT.

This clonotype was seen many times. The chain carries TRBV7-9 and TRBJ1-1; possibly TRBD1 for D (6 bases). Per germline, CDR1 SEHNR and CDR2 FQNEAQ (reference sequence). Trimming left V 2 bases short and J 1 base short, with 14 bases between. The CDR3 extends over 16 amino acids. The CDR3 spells CASSLPVGAGNTEAFF. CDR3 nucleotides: TGTGCCAGCAGCTTACCTGTGGGGGCGGGGAACACTGAAGCTTTCTTT.

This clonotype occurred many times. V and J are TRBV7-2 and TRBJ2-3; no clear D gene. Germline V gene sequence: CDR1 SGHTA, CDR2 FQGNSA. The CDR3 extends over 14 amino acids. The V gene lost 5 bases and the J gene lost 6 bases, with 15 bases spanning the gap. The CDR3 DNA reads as TGTGCCAGCAGCCGGAAGCTTTTTGCGGATACGCAGTATTTT. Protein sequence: CASSRKLFADTQYF.